Here is one T cell receptor beta chain with its context. Its target antigen remains unknown. No base-level quality is on record; no much larger clone is a single base apart. The data stem from a study of shared clonotypes between healthy human individuals (TCRdb year 2020). With respect to the entire study: Three men and two women, aged 18 to 49 years, made up the cohort. For each donor, CD4 naive and CD4 memory were each run on three plates, CD8 naive on two plates, and CD8 memory on one plate. To estimate repertoire size and how much clonotype sharing occurs between individuals, the study deeply sequenced the blood TCR repertoires of five or six healthy adults. To increase sequencing depth and limit assay-specific biases, TCR repertoire library preparation and sequencing were carried out by different laboratories using diverse techniques. Between about 0.85 and 8.9 billion PBMCs per donor were obtained by leukapheresis. Findings and caveats that apply to the study as a whole: When several donors were compared, the shared fraction of clonotypes was 5% to 6.5% for naive CD4, 3.5% to 4% for naive CD8, 2.3% for memory CD4, and around 0.4% for memory CD8. Sampling was restricted to blood, and TCR repertoires in tissues likely differ from the TCR repertoires found in blood. Because the study included a small number of donors, the genetic and exposure-history diversity represented was limited. Pairwise subsampling led to the expectation that sequencing depth would affect the degree of clonotype sharing among donors. Compared with non-shared clonotypes, the clonotypes found in all four sorted-subset donors had higher generation probabilities. Estimated clonotype richness was generally larger for naive than for memory subsets. Incomplete sequencing was indicated by rarefaction of sorted-subset datasets, despite the large sequencing depth.

Using the deep immunoSEQ assay, TCR CDR3 regions were amplified from genomic DNA by multiplex PCR. For each cell subset, the extracted genomic DNA was distributed evenly across all wells of several immunoSEQ 96-well plates, and each plate served as one replicate. Each replicate PCR for sorted subsets received about 180 ng genomic DNA, equal to tens of thousands of T cell genomes. Purified libraries were measured with a Qubit 3.0 fluorometer, size-checked on a Bioanalyzer 2100, and measured again with the KAPA Library Quantification kit. Every immunoSEQ 96-well plate was sequenced on a separate single-read 150-cycle Illumina NextSeq 550 flow cell. In the authors' own workflow: Because the immunoSEQ output included only junctional sequences and no quality scores, the filtering could not be the same as the filtering used for full-length reads. Sequences were annotated with PyIR, a Python wrapper for IgBLAST v1.9, using IMGT germline references to assign V/J genes and CDR3. Reads were filtered out if the reads had weak V/J assignments (E-value above 1e-6), no CDR3, stop codons, out-of-frame junctions, or ambiguous translated residues. V3J clonotypes were defined by identical inferred V gene, J gene, and CDR3 amino acid sequence. Percentage overlap between repertoires was computed as shared unique clonotypes divided by the size of the smaller repertoire. RTK rarefaction, the Chao1 estimator, and Recon v2.1 estimates of unobserved clonotypes were used to assess repertoire richness. Generation probabilities for all TCRbeta clonotypes obtained by the gDNA method from a handful of donors were computed using OLGA. In its TCRdb copy, this immuneACCESS table keeps in-frame sequences only and misses some clones. Where compared with another copy, unresolved V genes explain less than half of these, and the others have no known cause. V and J calls and clone size are as listed in that table; D and trimming were resolved from the DNA. This sample gives 550,000 to 700,000 clones in total; about 80% of them show up just once. The ten largest clonotypes hold 1.5% to 2% of the sample.

Healthy HIV-negative adults with no recently reported acute infections or vaccinations were included as donors. All donors were Caucasian adults living in Nashville, Tennessee, USA. CD4+ T cells were enriched by magnetic negative selection, after which naive cells were positively selected on CD45RA and the negative fraction was taken as the memory subset. Blood was collected by leukapheresis, and PBMCs were isolated by Ficoll-Histopaque density gradient centrifugation and then cryopreserved in liquid nitrogen vapor phase. Analytical flow cytometry was used to check the purity and quantity of each magnetically sorted T cell population. Genomic DNA was isolated from every sorted fraction and measured by UV absorbance on a Nanodrop 2000c. Sequenced material: memory CD4+ T cells sorted from blood. The sample's cell subset or site label, decoded: CD45RA-negative fraction. The TCR comes from a woman in her twenties or thirties in good health.

The nucleotide sequence is given as TGTGCCAGCTCCCTAACCCGGGACTACGAGCAGTACTTC. It codes for CASSLTRDYEQYF. The rearranged segments are TRBV18 and TRBJ2-7; D gene: possibly TRBD2, on 5 matching bases. The V and J ends are trimmed by 6 bases and 3 bases, leaving 12 bases between them. The CDR3 covers 13 residues, taking in both the cysteine and the phenylalanine. The retained sequence is limited to the CDR3, 39 bases, with the frame set at the first base. The germline V gene provides CDR1 KGHSH and CDR2 LQKENI.